This passage covers 17 T cell receptor beta chains from one sample sequenced in a study of CD4 T cells in relation to SARS-CoV-2 and coronaviruses. For these TCRs, the target antigens are not known. Some clones are missing from TCRdb's copy, which holds only in-frame ones; the method was immunoSEQ multiplex PCR. The sample shows roughly 30,000 clones, more than 75% of them seen only once. What was sequenced was memory CD4+ T cells from PBMCs, cultured in vitro. The receptors here all came from an adult with COVID-19.

J is TRBJ1-1 and V is TRBV25-1; 8 bases fit TRBD1. Germline-derived CDR1 and CDR2 are MGHDK and SYGVNS. J was trimmed by 3 bases and V by 2 bases; bases with no gene match: 8. CDR3 length: 16 amino acids. The DNA of the CDR3 is TGTGCCAGCAGTGAACAGGGGGCGTTGGGGGACACTGAAGCTTTCTTT. It encodes CASSEQGALGDTEAFF.

This chain connects TRBV3-1 (or the pseudogene TRBV3-2) to TRBJ2-1; unclear D gene. Deletions cut 3 bases from V and 13 bases from J, with 4 bases between. The CDR3 extends over 9 amino acids. Germline V gene sequence: CDR1 LGHDT, CDR2 YNNKEL (reference sequence). The DNA of the CDR3 is TGTGCCAGCAGCCACCTCCAGTTCTTC. Translating it yields CASSHLQFF.

J is TRBJ2-1 and V is TRBV6-4, with D unresolved. Per the germline V gene, CDR1 is MRHNA and CDR2 is SNTAGT. The CDR3 is 15 amino acids. Between the trimmed V and J ends, which lost 6 bases and 4 bases, there was a span of 16 bases. The CDR3 sequence is CASRRVGRPYNEQFF. The CDR3 DNA reads TGTGCCAGCAGGCGTGTGGGTAGACCTTACAATGAGCAGTTCTTC.

CDR3 sequence: CAWKVVSGGKTSRTDTQYF. The CDR3 nucleotides read TGTGCCTGGAAGGTCGTTTCGGGGGGAAAGACTAGCAGAACAGATACGCAGTATTTT. The J gene is TRBJ2-3, the V gene TRBV30; 7 bases line up with TRBD2. The germline V gene has CDR1 GTSNPN and CDR2 SVGIG (reference sequence). The V gene end was trimmed by 4 bases and the J gene end by 3 bases; junction bases not matched to a gene: 22. This CDR3 contains 19 residues.

The CDR3 coding sequence is TGTGCCAGCAGCGTAGACCCGGTTAGGTCCTACGAGCAGTACTTC. Its protein is CASSVDPVRSYEQYF. The chain employs TRBV9 and TRBJ2-7; no clear D gene. This CDR3 has 15 residues. Germline-derived CDR1 and CDR2 are SGDLS and YYNGEE. V lost 0 bases and J 1 base, leaving 11 bases between the germline ends.

This chain joins TRBV5-1 and TRBJ2-5, with 9 bases fitting TRBD1. This CDR3 has 15 amino acids. Trimming took 7 bases from V and 1 from J; bases not matched to a gene: 8. The germline CDR1 and CDR2 sequences are SGHRS and YFSETQ. The CDR3 sequence: CASDPGTGPQETQYF. CDR3 coding DNA: TGCGCCAGCGACCCCGGGACAGGGCCCCAAGAGACCCAGTACTTC. The whole variable domain, filled in from reference TRBV5-1 and TRBJ2-5, reads KAGVTQTPRYLIKTRGQQVTLSCSPISGHRSVSWYQQTPGQGLQFLFEYFSETQRNKGNFPGRFSGRQFSNSRSEMNVSTLELGDSALYLCASDPGTGPQETQYFGPGTRLLVL.

The rearrangement joins TRBV4-3 to TRBJ2-6, with TRBD2 matching over 9 bases. The V gene's germline CDR1 is LGHNA and CDR2 YSLEER. The CDR3 is 18 residues long. J lost 3 bases, V lost 0 bases, and 6 bases had no gene match. Written as DNA, the CDR3 is TGCGCCAGCAGCCAAGAGGATAGCGGGAGCAGTGGGGCCAACGTCCTGACTTTC. It codes for CASSQEDSGSSGANVLTF.

CDR3 bases: TGTGCCACCTCCCCCATCCCAGCGGGAGCCACAGATACGCAGTATTTT. Translated: CATSPIPAGATDTQYF. V gene TRBV15 combines with J gene TRBJ2-3, with 8 bases that match TRBD2. Germline V lookup: CDR1 LNHNV, CDR2 YYDKDF (reference sequence). Trimming at V came to 8 bases and at J to 2 bases, leaving 12 bases not matched to a gene. CDR3 length equals 16 residues.

The chain couples TRBV19 to TRBJ2-4; D possibly matches TRBD1 or TRBD2 (5 bases each). V was shortened by 6 bases and J by 0 bases, with 9 bases between the two germline ends. The CDR3 runs to 14 residues. In germline, CDR1 is LNHDA, CDR2 SQIVND (reference sequence). The CDR3 here is CASRGDLAKNIQYF. For the CDR3, the DNA is TGTGCCAGTAGGGGGGATTTAGCCAAAAACATTCAGTACTTC.

The rearrangement joins TRBV18 to TRBJ1-1; D remains unclear. The CDR3 extends over 15 amino acids. From germline, CDR1 is KGHSH and CDR2 LQKENI. Between the trimmed V and J ends, which lost 3 bases and 5 bases, there was a span of 16 bases. The CDR3 spells CASSPGVRGYTEAFF. DNA of the CDR3: TGTGCCAGCTCACCGGGAGTGCGTGGTTATACTGAAGCTTTCTTT.

The V and J genes are TRBV20-1 and TRBJ2-1; 9 positions match TRBD2. Germline V lookup: CDR1 DFQATT, CDR2 SNEGSKA (reference sequence). This CDR3 has 14 amino acids. Germline trimming cut 3 bases from V and 5 bases from J; bases unmatched to any gene: 5. CDR3 coding DNA: TGCAGTGCTAGTGCTAGCGGGAATAACAATGAGCAGTTCTTC. This codes for CSASASGNNNEQFF.

This chain links TRBV28 with TRBJ2-5, with D maybe TRBD2 (6 bases). This CDR3 comprises 15 residues. Germline V gives CDR1 MDHEN, CDR2 SYDVKM. Trimming removed 8 bases at V and 3 bases at J, with 19 bases between. Here the CDR3 DNA reads TGTGCCAGCCACCAAAGCGGCCTAGCGAAAGAGACCCAGTACTTC. Protein product: CASHQSGLAKETQYF. The entire variable domain, with the rest obtained from reference TRBV28 and TRBJ2-5, is as follows: DVKVTQSSRYLVKRTGEKVFLECVQDMDHENMFWYRQDPGLGLRLIYFSYDVKMKEKGDIPEGYSVSREKKERFSLILESASTNQTSMYLCASHQSGLAKETQYFGPGTRLLVL.

CDR3 loop: CASSQGGWYAGANVLTF. The CDR3 DNA reads as TGTGCCAGCAGCCAAGGTGGATGGTACGCTGGGGCCAACGTCCTGACTTTC. The chain employs TRBV4-2 and TRBJ2-6; D is unclear. Trimming removed 1 base at V and 2 bases at J, with 12 bases between. This CDR3 is 17 amino acids long. CDR1 and CDR2 from the germline V gene are LGHNA and YNFKEQ.

V is TRBV6-2 or TRBV6-3 and J is TRBJ2-7; D is possibly TRBD1 (5 bases). V was trimmed by 0 bases and J by 8 bases, leaving 5 bases between them. CDR1 is MNHEY, CDR2 SVGEGT, per germline. This CDR3 is built from 11 residues. The CDR3 DNA follows: TGTGCCAGCAGTTACTCGGGGCAGCAGTACTTC. Translated, it gives CASSYSGQQYF.

The chain has TRBV5-1 and TRBJ1-2, with TRBD1 matching over 7 bases. CDR3 length equals 13 residues. Germline V gene lookup returns CDR1 SGHRS and CDR2 YFSETQ. V trimming: 5 bases; J trimming: 8 bases; junction bases outside the gene matches: 9. This CDR3 reads CASSFEGASGYTF. CDR3 nucleotide sequence: TGCGCCAGCAGTTTCGAGGGGGCGTCGGGCTACACCTTC.

The rearrangement uses TRBV3-1 (or the pseudogene TRBV3-2) and TRBJ2-5; D uncertain. The CDR3 covers 12 residues. CDR1 is LGHDT and CDR2 is YNNKEL in the germline V gene (reference sequence). Trimming shortened V by 3 bases and J by 1 base, and 3 bases separated the two germline ends. The CDR3 spells CASSQAQETQYF. For the CDR3, the DNA is TGTGCCAGCAGCCAGGCCCAAGAGACCCAGTACTTC.

The chain uses TRBV6-5 and TRBJ1-2; D remains unclear. CDR1 is MNHEY and CDR2 is SVGAGI in the germline V gene. This CDR3 spans 15 amino acids. The ends were cut back, 8 bases at V and 2 bases at J, with 18 bases in the middle. The CDR3, as DNA: TGTGCCAGCGGGGTCAACGGGGTTTCCAACTATGGCTACACCTTC. This translates into CASGVNGVSNYGYTF.